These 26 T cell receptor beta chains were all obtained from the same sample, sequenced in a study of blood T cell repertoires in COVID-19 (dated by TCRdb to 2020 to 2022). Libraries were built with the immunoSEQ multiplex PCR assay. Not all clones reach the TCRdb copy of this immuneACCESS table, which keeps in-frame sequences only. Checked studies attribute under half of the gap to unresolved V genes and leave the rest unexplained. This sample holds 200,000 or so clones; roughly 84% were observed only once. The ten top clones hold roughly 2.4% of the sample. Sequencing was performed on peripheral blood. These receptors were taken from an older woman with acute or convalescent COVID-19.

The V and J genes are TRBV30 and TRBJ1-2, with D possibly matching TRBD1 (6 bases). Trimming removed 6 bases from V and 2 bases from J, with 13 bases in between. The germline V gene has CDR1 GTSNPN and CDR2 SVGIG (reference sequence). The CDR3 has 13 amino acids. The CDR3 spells CACQMDRNYGYTF. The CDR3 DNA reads TGTGCCTGCCAGATGGACAGAAACTATGGCTACACCTTC.

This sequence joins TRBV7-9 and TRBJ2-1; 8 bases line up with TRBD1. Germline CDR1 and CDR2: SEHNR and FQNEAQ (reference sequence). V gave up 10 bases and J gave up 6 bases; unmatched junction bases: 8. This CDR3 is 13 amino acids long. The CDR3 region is CATGGQGRNEQFF. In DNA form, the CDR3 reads TGTGCCACCGGAGGACAGGGTCGCAATGAGCAGTTCTTC.

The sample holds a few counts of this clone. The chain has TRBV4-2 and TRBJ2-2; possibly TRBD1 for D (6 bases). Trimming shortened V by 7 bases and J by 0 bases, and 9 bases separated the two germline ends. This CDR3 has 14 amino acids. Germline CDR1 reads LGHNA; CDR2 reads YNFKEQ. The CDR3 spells CASNRDANTGELFF. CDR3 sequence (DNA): TGTGCCAGCAACAGGGATGCGAACACCGGGGAGCTGTTTTTT.

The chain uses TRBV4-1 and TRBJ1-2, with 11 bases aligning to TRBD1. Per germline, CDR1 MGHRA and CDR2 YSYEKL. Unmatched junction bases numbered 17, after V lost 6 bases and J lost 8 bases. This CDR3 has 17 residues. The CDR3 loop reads CASSPSYGTGGSEGYTF. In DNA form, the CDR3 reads TGCGCCAGCAGTCCCTCCTACGGGACAGGGGGTAGTGAAGGCTACACCTTC.

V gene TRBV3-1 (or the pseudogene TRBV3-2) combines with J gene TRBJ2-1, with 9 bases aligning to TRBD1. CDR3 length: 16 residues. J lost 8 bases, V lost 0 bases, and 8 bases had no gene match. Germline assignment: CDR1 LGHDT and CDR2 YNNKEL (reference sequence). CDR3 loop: CASSQDPGQGFDEQFF. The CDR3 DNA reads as TGTGCCAGCAGCCAAGATCCGGGACAGGGTTTCGATGAGCAGTTCTTC.

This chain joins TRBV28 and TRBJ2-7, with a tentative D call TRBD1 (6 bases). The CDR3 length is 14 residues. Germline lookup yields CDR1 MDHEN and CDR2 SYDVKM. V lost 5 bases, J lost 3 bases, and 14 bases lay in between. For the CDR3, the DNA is TGTGCCAGCAGTCCATTTGGGACATTCTACGAGCAGTACTTC. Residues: CASSPFGTFYEQYF.

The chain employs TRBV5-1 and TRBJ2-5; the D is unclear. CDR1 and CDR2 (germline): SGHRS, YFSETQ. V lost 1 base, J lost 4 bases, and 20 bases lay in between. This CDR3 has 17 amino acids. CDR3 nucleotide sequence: TGCGCCAGCAGCTTGATCTCAGGTGGATGGCAGAGAGAGACCCAGTACTTC. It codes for CASSLISGGWQRETQYF.

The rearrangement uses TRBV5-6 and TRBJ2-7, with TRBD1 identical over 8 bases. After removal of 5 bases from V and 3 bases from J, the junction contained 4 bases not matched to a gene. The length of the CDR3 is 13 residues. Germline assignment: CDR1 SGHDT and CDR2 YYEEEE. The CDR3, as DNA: TGTGCCAGCAGTTTCACAGGGGGCTACGAGCAGTACTTC. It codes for CASSFTGGYEQYF.

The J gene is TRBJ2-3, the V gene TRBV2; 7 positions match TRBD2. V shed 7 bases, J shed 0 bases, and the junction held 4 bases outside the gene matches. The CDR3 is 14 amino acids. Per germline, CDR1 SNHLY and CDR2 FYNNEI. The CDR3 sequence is CASKAGLSTDTQYF. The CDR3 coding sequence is TGTGCCAGCAAAGCGGGGCTTAGCACAGATACGCAGTATTTT.

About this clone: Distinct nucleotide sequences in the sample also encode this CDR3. CDR3 sequence: CASSLDTNTEAFF. As DNA, the CDR3 is TGTGCCAGCAGCCTGGACACGAACACTGAAGCTTTCTTT. This rearrangement joins TRBV9 to TRBJ1-1, with D maybe TRBD1 (5 bases). The CDR3 consists of 13 residues. Germline assignment: CDR1 SGDLS and CDR2 YYNGEE. Trimming took 4 bases from V and 1 from J, leaving 8 bases between them. Full variable domain (outside the CDR3, taken from reference TRBV9 and TRBJ1-1): DSGVTQTPKHLITATGQRVTLRCSPRSGDLSVYWYQQSLDQGLQFLIQYYNGEERAKGNILERFSAQQFPDLHSELNLSSLELGDSALYFCASSLDTNTEAFFGQGTRLTVV.

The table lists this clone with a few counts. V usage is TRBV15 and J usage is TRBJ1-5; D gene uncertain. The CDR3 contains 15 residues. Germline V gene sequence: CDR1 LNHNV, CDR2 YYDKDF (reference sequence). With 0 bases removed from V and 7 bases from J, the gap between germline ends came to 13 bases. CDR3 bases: TGTGCCACCAGCAGAGATGAGAGGGTTGAACAGCCCCAGCATTTT. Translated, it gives CATSRDERVEQPQHF. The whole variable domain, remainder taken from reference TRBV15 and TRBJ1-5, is DAMVIQNPRYQVTQFGKPVTLSCSQTLNHNVMYWYQQKSSQAPKLLFHYYDKDFNNEADTPDNFQSRRPNTSFCFLDIRSPGLGDTAMYLCATSRDERVEQPQHFGDGTRLSIL.

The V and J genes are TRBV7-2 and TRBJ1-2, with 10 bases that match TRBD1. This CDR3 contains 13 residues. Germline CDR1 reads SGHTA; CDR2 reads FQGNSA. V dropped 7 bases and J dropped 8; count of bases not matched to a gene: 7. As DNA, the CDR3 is TGTGCCAGCATGCGGGGACAGGGGTTCGGCTACACCTTC. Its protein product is CASMRGQGFGYTF. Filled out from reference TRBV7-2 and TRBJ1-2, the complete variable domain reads GAGVSQSPSNKVTEKGKDVELRCDPISGHTALYWYRQSLGQGLEFLIYFQGNSAPDKSGLPSDRFSAERTGGSVSTLTIQRTQQEDSAVYLCASMRGQGFGYTFGSGTRLTVV.

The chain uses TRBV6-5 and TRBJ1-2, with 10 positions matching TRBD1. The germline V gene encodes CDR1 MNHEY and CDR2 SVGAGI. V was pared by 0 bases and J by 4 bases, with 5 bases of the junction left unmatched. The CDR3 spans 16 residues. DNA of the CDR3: TGTGCCAGCAGTTACTCGAGCGGGACAGGGGTCTATGGCTACACCTTC. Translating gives CASSYSSGTGVYGYTF.

Here the CDR3 reads CASRDQGQRNTEAFF. The CDR3 nucleotides are TGTGCCAGCAGAGACCAGGGGCAGCGAAACACTGAAGCTTTCTTT. The rearrangement joins TRBV2 to TRBJ1-1, with a weak D call TRBD1 (6 bases). V dropped 6 bases and J dropped 2 bases, with 16 bases sitting between them. This CDR3 has 15 amino acids. Germline V lookup: CDR1 SNHLY, CDR2 FYNNEI.

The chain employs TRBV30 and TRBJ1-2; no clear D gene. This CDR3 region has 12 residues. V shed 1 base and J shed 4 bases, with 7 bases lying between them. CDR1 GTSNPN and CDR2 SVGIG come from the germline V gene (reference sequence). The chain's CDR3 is CAWSAAGYGYTF. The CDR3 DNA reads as TGTGCCTGGAGTGCCGCGGGCTATGGCTACACCTTC.

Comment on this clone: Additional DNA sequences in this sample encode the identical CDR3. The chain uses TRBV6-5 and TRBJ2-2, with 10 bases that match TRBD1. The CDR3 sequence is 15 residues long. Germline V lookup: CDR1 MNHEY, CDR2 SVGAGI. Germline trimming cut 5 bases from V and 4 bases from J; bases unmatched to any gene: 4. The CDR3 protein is CASSRRDRGTGELFF. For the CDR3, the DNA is TGTGCCAGCAGTCGCCGGGACAGGGGCACCGGGGAGCTGTTTTTT.

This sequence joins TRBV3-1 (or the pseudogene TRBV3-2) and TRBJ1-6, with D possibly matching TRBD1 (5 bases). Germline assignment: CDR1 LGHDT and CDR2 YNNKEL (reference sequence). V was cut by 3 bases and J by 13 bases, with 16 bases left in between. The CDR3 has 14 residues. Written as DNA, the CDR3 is TGTGCCAGCAGCCACAAGGCGGTGGAGGGGCCCCTCCACTTT. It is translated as CASSHKAVEGPLHF.

In nucleotides, the CDR3 is TGTGCCAGCAGCCAAGACGGGAGGACAGCCTATTCACCCCTCCACTTT. It yields the protein CASSQDGRTAYSPLHF. This rearrangement joins TRBV3-1 (or the pseudogene TRBV3-2) to TRBJ1-6, with D possibly being TRBD1 (6 bases). Germline V gives CDR1 LGHDT, CDR2 YNNKEL (reference sequence). The ends were cut back, 0 bases at V and 8 bases at J, with 14 bases in the middle. The CDR3 runs 16 residues.

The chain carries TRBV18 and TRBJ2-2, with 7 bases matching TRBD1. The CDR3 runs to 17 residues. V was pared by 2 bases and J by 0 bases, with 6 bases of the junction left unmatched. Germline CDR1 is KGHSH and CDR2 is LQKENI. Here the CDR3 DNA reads TGTGCCAGCTCACCAAGAGACGACAGGGCGAACACCGGGGAGCTGTTTTTT. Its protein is CASSPRDDRANTGELFF.

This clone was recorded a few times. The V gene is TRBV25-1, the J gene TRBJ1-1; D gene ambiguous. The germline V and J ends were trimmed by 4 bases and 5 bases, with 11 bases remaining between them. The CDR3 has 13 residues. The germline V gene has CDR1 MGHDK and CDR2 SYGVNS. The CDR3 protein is CASSGRAGTEAFF. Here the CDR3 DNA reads TGTGCCAGCAGTGGACGTGCGGGGACTGAAGCTTTCTTT. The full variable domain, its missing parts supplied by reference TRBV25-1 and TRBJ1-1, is EADIYQTPRYLVIGTGKKITLECSQTMGHDKMYWYQQDPGMELHLIHYSYGVNSTEKGDLSSESTVSRIRTEHFPLTLESARPSHTSQYLCASSGRAGTEAFFGQGTRLTVV.

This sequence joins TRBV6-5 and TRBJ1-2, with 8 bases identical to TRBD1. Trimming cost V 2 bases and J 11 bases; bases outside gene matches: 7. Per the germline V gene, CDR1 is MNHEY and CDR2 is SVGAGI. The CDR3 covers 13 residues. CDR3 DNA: TGTGCCAGCAGTTACCCAGGGGGCATTAAATACACCTTC. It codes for CASSYPGGIKYTF.

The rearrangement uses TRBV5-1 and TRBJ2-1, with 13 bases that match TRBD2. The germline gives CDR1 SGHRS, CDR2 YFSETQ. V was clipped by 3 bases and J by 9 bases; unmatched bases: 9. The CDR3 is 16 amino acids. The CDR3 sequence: CASSSTGTSGVGEQFF. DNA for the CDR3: TGCGCCAGCAGCTCCACCGGGACTAGCGGGGTGGGTGAGCAGTTCTTC.

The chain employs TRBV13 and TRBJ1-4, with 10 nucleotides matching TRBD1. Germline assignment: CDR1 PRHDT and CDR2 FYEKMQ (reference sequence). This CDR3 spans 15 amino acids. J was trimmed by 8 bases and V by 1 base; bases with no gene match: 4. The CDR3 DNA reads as TGTGCCAGCAGCTTAGTTGGGACAGGGGACGAAAAACTGTTTTTT. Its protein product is CASSLVGTGDEKLFF.

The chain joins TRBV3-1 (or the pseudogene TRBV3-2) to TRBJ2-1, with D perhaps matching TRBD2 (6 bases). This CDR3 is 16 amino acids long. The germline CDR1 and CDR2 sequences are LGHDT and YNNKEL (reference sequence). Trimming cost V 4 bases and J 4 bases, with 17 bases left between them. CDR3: CASSPRLGGAYNEQFF. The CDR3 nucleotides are TGTGCCAGCAGCCCCCGACTGGGCGGGGCGTACAATGAGCAGTTCTTC.

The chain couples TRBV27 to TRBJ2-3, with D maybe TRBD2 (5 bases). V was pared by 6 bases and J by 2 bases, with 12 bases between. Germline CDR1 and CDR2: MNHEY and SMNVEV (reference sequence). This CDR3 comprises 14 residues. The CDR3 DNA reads TGTGCCAGCAGAATCGGGGTTAACACAGATACGCAGTATTTT. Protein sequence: CASRIGVNTDTQYF.

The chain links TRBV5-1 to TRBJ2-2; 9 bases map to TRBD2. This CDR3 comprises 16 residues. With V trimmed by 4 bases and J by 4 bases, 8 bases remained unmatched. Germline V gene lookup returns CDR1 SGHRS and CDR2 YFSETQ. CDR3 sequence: CASSVISGGITGELFF. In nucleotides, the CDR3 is TGCGCCAGCAGCGTAATCAGCGGGGGGATCACCGGGGAGCTGTTTTTT.